The clone carrying this T cell receptor beta chain was detected only once. Its antigen is not identified. The sample comes from a study of a mutant IDH1 vaccine in newly diagnosed glioma. Study-wide context: The treated population exhibited a male proportion of around 62%, a female proportion of around 38%, and a mean age of around 40 years. The therapy given earlier, which was standard therapy, consisted of radiotherapy, temozolomide, or both, and most of the patients received both.

Stated time point: baseline, week 1 (first vaccination visit). Described treatment: pre-vaccination baseline after standard-of-care therapy. The study's findings and limits: Immune responses arising from the vaccine appeared in about 93% of patients. Alterations occurring in top peripheral T cell clonotypes seemed unrelated to pseudoprogression.

The CDR3 is made up of 15 amino acids. J gave up 7 bases and V 0 bases, and 9 bases lay outside the gene matches. Germline V CDR1 and CDR2: SGDLS, YYNGEE. Produced via immunoSEQ multiplex PCR; TCRdb's table is partial and in-frame only. The sample records around 67,000 clones, 83% being singletons. The chain combines TRBV9 with TRBJ1-1; TRBD1 agrees at 7 bases. Sequenced material: peripheral blood mononuclear cells (PBMCs), taken from a glioma patient treated with radiotherapy, temozolomide or both. The clonotype originates from a woman aged 18-30 years with glioma. Some clones in this sample may be carry-over from other donors' samples. CDR3 sequence reads: CASSVEGTGEDEAFF. CDR3 sequence (DNA): TGTGCCAGCAGCGTAGAAGGTACAGGGGAAGATGAAGCTTTCTTT.